This T cell receptor beta chain was profiled in a study of T cell responses to AZD1222 COVID-19 vaccine. As for this clone: What it binds is unknown.

This table comes from immunoSEQ multiplex PCR, and its TCRdb copy is limited to in-frame clones, with some not included. In the table there are more than 55,000 clones, around three quarters of which are singletons. CDR1 and CDR2 (germline): SGHNT, YYREEE (reference sequence). V lost 4 bases, J lost 1 base, and 19 bases lay in between. The CDR3 totals 17 residues. Findings of the study overall: Donors skewed white British and female; clonal diversity was possibly underestimated. Spike-wide vaccine-associated CD4 TCRs dominated at 160-218 and 743-854.

The chain couples TRBV5-4 to TRBJ2-3; D might be TRBD2 (6 bases). The specimen comprised peripheral blood, sampled 28 days after the second AZD1222 dose. This receptor was identified in an adult who received the AZD1222 COVID-19 vaccine. The CDR3 DNA follows: TGTGCCAGCAGCCACCCGGGTTCGGGGGTGGGCACAGATACGCAGTATTTT. It is translated as CASSHPGSGVGTDTQYF. The variable domain in full, completed from reference TRBV5-4 and TRBJ2-3, reads ETGVTQSPTHLIKTRGQQVTLRCSSQSGHNTVSWYQQALGQGPQFIFQYYREEENGRGNFPPRFSGLQFPNYSSELNVNALELDDSALYLCASSHPGSGVGTDTQYFGPGTRLTVL.